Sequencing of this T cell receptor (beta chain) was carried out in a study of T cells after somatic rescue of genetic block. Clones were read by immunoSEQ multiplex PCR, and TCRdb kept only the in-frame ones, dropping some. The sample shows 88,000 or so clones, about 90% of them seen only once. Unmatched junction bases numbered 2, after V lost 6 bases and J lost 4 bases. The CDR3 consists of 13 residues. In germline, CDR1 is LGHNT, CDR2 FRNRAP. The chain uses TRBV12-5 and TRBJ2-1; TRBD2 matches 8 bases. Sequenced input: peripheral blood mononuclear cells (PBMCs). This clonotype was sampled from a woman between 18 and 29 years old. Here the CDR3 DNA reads TGTGCTAGTGGCGGGAGGGTATACAATGAGCAGTTCTTC. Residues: CASGGRVYNEQFF. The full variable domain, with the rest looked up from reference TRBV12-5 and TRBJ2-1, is DARVTQTPRHKVTEMGQEVTMRCQPILGHNTVFWYRQTMMQGLELLAYFRNRAPLDDSGMPKDRFSAEMPDATLATLKIQPSEPRDSAVYFCASGGRVYNEQFFGPGTRLTVL.